This TCR beta chain originates from a study of PD-L1 blockade in urothelial cancer. Method: immunoSEQ multiplex PCR; TCRdb's copy keeps in-frame clones and lacks some. Found here are roughly 50,000 clones, about 85% of them singletons; the top ten hold 15% to 19%. Per the germline V gene, CDR1 is SGHRS and CDR2 is YFSETQ. The V segment lost 3 bases and the J segment 14 bases; nucleotides outside the gene matches: 14. The CDR3 contains 14 residues. Time point noted: pretreatment peripheral blood. Sequences were derived from PBMCs, sampled around atezolizumab (anti-PD-L1) treatment. The source of this sequence is a man between 65 and 79 years old with urothelial cancer. V is TRBV5-1 and J is TRBJ2-3; 8 bases fit TRBD1. The CDR3 loop is CASSSQGAGRYAYF. The CDR3, as DNA: TGCGCCAGCAGCTCGCAGGGGGCAGGCAGATACGCGTATTTT.